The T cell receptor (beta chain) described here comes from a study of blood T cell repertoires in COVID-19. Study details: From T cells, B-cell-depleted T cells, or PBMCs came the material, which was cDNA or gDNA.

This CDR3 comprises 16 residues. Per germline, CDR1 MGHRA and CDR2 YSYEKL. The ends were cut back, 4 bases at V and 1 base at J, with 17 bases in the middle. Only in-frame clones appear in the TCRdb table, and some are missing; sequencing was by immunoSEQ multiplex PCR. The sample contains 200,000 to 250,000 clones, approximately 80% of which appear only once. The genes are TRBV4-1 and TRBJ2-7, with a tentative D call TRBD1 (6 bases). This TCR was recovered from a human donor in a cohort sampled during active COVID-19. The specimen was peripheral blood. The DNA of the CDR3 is TGCGCCAGCAGCCCTACGACAGGCCAGTGGTCCTACGAGCAGTACTTC. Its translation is CASSPTTGQWSYEQYF.